The clone carrying this T cell receptor beta chain was seen just once. The antigen is unknown. This CDR3 comprises 15 residues. The V and J ends lost 5 bases and 12 bases respectively, with 22 bases between them. No cell sorting was done before RNA was extracted from the tissue. The library came from three nested PCR rounds adapted from ARM-PCR protocols. TCRdb re-analysed the multiplex PCR reads in MiXCR, keeping a single row per CDR3 protein. The profile covers under 100,000 distinct CDR3 sequences, with around 65% appearing a single time and approximately 12% taken by the ten largest. The data were taken from a study of tumor and adjacent non-tumor tissue in lung cancer. Study-wide points: Normal lung showed higher cumulative top 100 clone frequency than tumor.

The V gene is TRBV12-3 or TRBV12-4, the J gene TRBJ2-2; D is undetermined. The material sequenced was lung tumor tissue. This receptor was obtained from a woman in her 70s with non-small cell lung cancer. This CDR3 is CASSPDPFNTEKLFF. CDR3 bases: TGTGCCAGCAGTCCGGACCCCTTCAACACCGAGAAGCTGTTTTTT.